This TCR beta chain was obtained from a study of cytomegalovirus exposure and HLA in healthy donors. Overall study findings and caveats: Versus the roughly 700-donor mean, an Asian-associated ancestry cluster reportedly showed fewer N-insertions in a later analysis. Accurate predictions that matched the HLA-A and HLA-B alleles of most subjects were reportedly made from TCR beta sequences.

Details on this clone: What it binds is not known.

The PCR ran on 60 Vbeta and 13 Jbeta primers. Method: immunoSEQ multiplex PCR; TCRdb's copy keeps in-frame clones and lacks some. The repertoire holds about 120,000 clones, with 70% to 80% as singletons. Germline V gives CDR1 MDHEN, CDR2 SYDVKM. The CDR3 consists of 18 residues. Trimming took 3 bases from V and 3 from J, leaving 21 bases between them. The clonotype was recovered from a woman in her late teens or twenties in good health and CMV-seronegative. Material: PBMCs. V usage is TRBV28 and J usage is TRBJ1-5; a weak D match, TRBD1 (5 bases). In DNA form, the CDR3 reads TGTGCCAGCAGTTTTGGGGCACCCAAAGGCCTATTCAATCAGCCCCAGCATTTT. Its translation is CASSFGAPKGLFNQPQHF.